One sample yielded the 23 T cell receptor beta chains listed below, sequenced in a study of T cell changes during pregnancy in multiple sclerosis. Sequenced by immunoSEQ multiplex PCR; TCRdb stores in-frame clones only, minus some. In the table there are 85,000 to 130,000 clones, 91% of which are singletons. Sequencing used peripheral blood, obtained before pregnancy. The receptors shown here come from a female donor with multiple sclerosis, enrolled in a pregnancy study.

The chain links TRBV7-9 to TRBJ1-5; TRBD1 matches at 8 bases. Germline CDR1 reads SEHNR; CDR2 reads FQNEAQ (reference sequence). The trim removed 3 bases at V and 2 bases at J, leaving 3 bases unmatched. CDR3 length equals 15 residues. The CDR3 DNA reads as TGTGCCAGCAGCTTCGAACAGGGGGGCAATCAGCCCCAGCATTTT. This gives the protein CASSFEQGGNQPQHF.

This chain connects TRBV18 to TRBJ1-2; D uncertain. V was trimmed by 0 bases and J by 6 bases, leaving 8 bases between them. The CDR3 runs 13 residues. Germline-derived CDR1 and CDR2 are KGHSH and LQKENI. Written as DNA, the CDR3 is TGTGCCAGCTCACCACCAGGGAGGAATGGCTACACCTTC. This sequence encodes CASSPPGRNGYTF.

J is TRBJ1-2 and V is TRBV15; D remains ambiguous. The CDR3 spans 13 residues. Trimming stripped 5 bases from V and 2 bases from J, with 9 bases between. Germline CDR1 reads LNHNV; CDR2 reads YYDKDF (reference sequence). The CDR3 sequence: CATSLTTNYGYTF. CDR3 sequence (DNA): TGTGCCACCAGCTTGACAACCAACTATGGCTACACCTTC.

The chain uses TRBV29-1 and TRBJ1-4; D possibly corresponds to TRBD1 (5 bases). V was shortened by 6 bases and J by 8 bases, with 13 bases between the two germline ends. Germline V lookup: CDR1 SQVTM, CDR2 ANQGSEA. The CDR3 is made up of 12 amino acids. CDR3 DNA sequence: TGCAGCGTGGGCAGGGCGGGAGAAAAACTGTTTTTT. It specifies CSVGRAGEKLFF.

J is TRBJ2-7 and V is TRBV9; weak D call: TRBD1 (5 bases). Trimming removed 0 bases from V and 4 bases from J, with 11 bases in between. Per the germline V gene, CDR1 is SGDLS and CDR2 is YYNGEE. The length of the CDR3 is 14 residues. The CDR3: CASSVAGKGYEQYF. The CDR3 region has the DNA TGTGCCAGCAGCGTAGCAGGGAAGGGGTACGAGCAGTACTTC.

V gene TRBV5-1 combines with J gene TRBJ1-2; 11 positions match TRBD1. The CDR3 contains 14 residues. V was clipped by 3 bases and J by 6 bases; unmatched bases: 4. From germline, CDR1 is SGHRS and CDR2 YFSETQ. CDR3 region: CASSYRTGGDGYTF. The DNA for the CDR3 is TGCGCCAGCAGCTACAGGACAGGGGGCGATGGCTACACCTTC.

The V gene is TRBV27, the J gene TRBJ2-5, with a possible D match to TRBD2 (6 bases). Trimming removed 5 bases at V and 0 bases at J, with 10 bases between. Germline V gene data show CDR1 as MNHEY and CDR2 as SMNVEV (reference sequence). The CDR3 extends over 14 amino acids. CDR3 in DNA: TGTGCCAGCAGTACGGAGCGGGACCAAGAGACCCAGTACTTC. This codes for CASSTERDQETQYF.

This chain uses TRBV28 with TRBJ2-4; TRBD2 matches at 11 bases. The germline gives CDR1 MDHEN, CDR2 SYDVKM. Losses at the gene ends were 5 bases for V and 0 bases for J; bases not matched to a gene: 6. The CDR3 totals 17 residues. In DNA, the CDR3 is TGTGCCAGCAGTGTTCTAGCGGGAGGACTAGCCAAAAACATTCAGTACTTC. Encoded protein: CASSVLAGGLAKNIQYF.

This clone was counted between two and nine times. This chain uses TRBV30 with TRBJ1-6; no firm D call. V lost 0 bases and J 11 bases, leaving 11 bases between the germline ends. The CDR3 totals 13 residues. The germline V gene encodes CDR1 GTSNPN and CDR2 SVGIG (reference sequence). The CDR3 sequence: CAWSVQSKTPLHF. The CDR3 DNA reads TGTGCCTGGAGTGTACAGTCAAAGACACCCCTCCACTTT.

The rearrangement joins TRBV4-2 to TRBJ2-3, with D possibly being TRBD1 (5 bases). V lost 0 bases and J 2 bases, leaving 18 bases between the germline ends. Germline CDR1 reads LGHNA; CDR2 reads YNFKEQ. There are 18 residues in the CDR3. The CDR3 loop reads CASSQDEKRKGDTDTQYF. The CDR3 DNA reads as TGTGCCAGCAGCCAAGATGAAAAGCGCAAAGGGGACACAGATACGCAGTATTTT.

This chain links TRBV18 with TRBJ1-1, with 11 bases fitting TRBD1. Trimming took 5 bases from V and 3 from J; bases not matched to a gene: 8. Germline values: CDR1 KGHSH, CDR2 LQKENI. The CDR3 totals 16 residues. As DNA, the CDR3 is TGTGCCAGCTCAGAAGGACAGGGGGCCTGGTACACTGAAGCTTTCTTT. Protein product: CASSEGQGAWYTEAFF.

The V gene is TRBV11-2, the J gene TRBJ2-5; tentatively, D is TRBD2 (5 bases). Germline V gene sequence: CDR1 SGHAT, CDR2 FQNNGV. There are 14 residues in the CDR3. The V end lost 2 bases, the J end lost 5 bases, and 12 bases lay between the germline ends. CDR3 residues: CASSLSRVRETQYF. The CDR3 nucleotides read TGTGCCAGCAGCTTATCGAGGGTTCGGGAGACCCAGTACTTC.

Only one count was recorded for this clone. The chain employs TRBV5-6 and TRBJ2-1; 12 bases map to TRBD1. Germline CDR1 is SGHDT and CDR2 is YYEEEE. The CDR3 extends over 15 amino acids. V trimming: 5 bases; J trimming: 10 bases; junction bases outside the gene matches: 10. The CDR3 nucleotides are TGTGCCAGCAGATGGGGACAGGGGGCTTTCCGCGAGCAGTTCTTC. Translating gives CASRWGQGAFREQFF.

The chain has TRBV7-2 and TRBJ2-7; TRBD2 matches at 7 bases. With V trimmed by 5 bases and J by 7 bases, 5 bases remained unmatched. This CDR3 contains 12 residues. Germline CDR1 SGHTA, CDR2 FQGNSA. This CDR3 reads CASSPPRGEQYF. Written as DNA, the CDR3 is TGTGCCAGCAGCCCACCGCGGGGGGAGCAGTACTTC.

This clone was picked up one time. The V and J genes are TRBV30 and TRBJ1-2, with D possibly matching TRBD1 (6 bases). The CDR3 spans 14 residues. The V end lost 0 bases, the J end lost 2 bases, and 10 bases lay between the germline ends. CDR1 and CDR2 (germline): GTSNPN, SVGIG (reference sequence). CDR3: CAWSVQGPNYGYTF. In nucleotides, the CDR3 is TGTGCCTGGAGTGTACAGGGACCAAACTATGGCTACACCTTC. Filled out from reference TRBV30 and TRBJ1-2, the complete variable domain reads SQTIHQWPATLVQPVGSPLSLECTVEGTSNPNLYWYRQAAGRGLQLLFYSVGIGQISSEVPQNLSASRPQDRQFILSSKKLLLSDSGFYLCAWSVQGPNYGYTFGSGTRLTVV.

The rearrangement joins TRBV28 to TRBJ1-5, with no clear D. The CDR3 length is 16 residues. V gave up 3 bases and J gave up 5 bases, with 17 bases separating them. Germline V lookup: CDR1 MDHEN, CDR2 SYDVKM. CDR3 region: CASSLEVGREDQPQHF. CDR3 coding DNA: TGTGCCAGCAGTTTGGAGGTTGGACGGGAGGATCAGCCCCAGCATTTT.

The V and J genes are TRBV7-9 and TRBJ2-5; D might be TRBD2 (7 bases). Trimming pared 1 base from V and 4 bases from J, leaving 13 bases between. Germline V gives CDR1 SEHNR, CDR2 FQNEAQ (reference sequence). The CDR3 runs to 15 residues. The CDR3 DNA reads as TGTGCCAGCAGCTTAGGTTCGGGGGGCGGAGAGACCCAGTACTTC. This encodes CASSLGSGGGETQYF.

This clone was recorded only once. Other DNA sequences from this sample encode an identical CDR3 as well. V is TRBV6-1 and J is TRBJ2-7, with no clear D. The CDR3 runs 10 residues. The V gene's germline CDR1 is MNHNS and CDR2 SASEGT. Trimming stripped 6 bases from V and 4 bases from J, with 4 bases between. As DNA, the CDR3 is TGTGCCAGCAGCCGTTACGAGCAGTACTTC. Protein product: CASSRYEQYF.

On this clone: At one end the junction does not follow the germline gene, possibly because of a read error. The V gene is TRBV9, the J gene TRBJ2-3; TRBD2 aligns across 8 bases. The germline CDR1 and CDR2 sequences are SGDLS and YYNGEE. The length of the CDR3 is 12 residues. The CDR3 sequence is CASSEPGLVANF. The CDR3, as DNA: TGTGCCAGCAGCGAGCCGGGACTAGTGGCTAATTTT.

The rearrangement joins TRBV6-1 to TRBJ2-4; maybe TRBD1 (6 bases). This CDR3 region has 13 residues. V lost 2 bases and J lost 10, with 12 bases in between. CDR1 MNHNS and CDR2 SASEGT come from the germline V gene. The CDR3 region has the DNA TGTGCCAGCAGTGAATCCGGCAGGGGTATTCAGTACTTC. The encoded protein is CASSESGRGIQYF.

The chain recombines TRBV5-1 with TRBJ1-2; D gene ambiguous. Germline CDR1 is SGHRS and CDR2 is YFSETQ. The V end lost 0 bases, the J end lost 4 bases, and 7 bases lay between the germline ends. The CDR3 sequence is 13 residues long. The CDR3 reads CASSLGTVYGYTF. CDR3 nucleotides: TGCGCCAGCAGCTTGGGGACTGTCTATGGCTACACCTTC.

The rearrangement joins TRBV30 to TRBJ2-1; a weak D match, TRBD2 (5 bases). Germline assignment: CDR1 GTSNPN and CDR2 SVGIG (reference sequence). V was clipped by 0 bases and J by 2 bases, with 14 bases between them. The CDR3 spans 16 residues. CDR3 sequence: CAWSVQGSLAYNEQFF. CDR3 sequence (DNA): TGTGCCTGGAGTGTACAAGGGTCACTAGCCTACAATGAGCAGTTCTTC.

The chain employs TRBV19 and TRBJ2-1; 11 bases are shared with TRBD2. Germline trimming cut 0 bases from V and 3 bases from J; bases unmatched to any gene: 7. The CDR3 runs 18 residues. Germline V gives CDR1 LNHDA, CDR2 SQIVND (reference sequence). The CDR3 region is CASSIDSTSGGFYNEQFF. The CDR3 bases are TGTGCCAGTAGTATAGATTCTACTAGCGGGGGTTTCTACAATGAGCAGTTCTTC.